The 30 T cell receptor beta chains below come from one sample, sequenced in a study of human T cells and chemical hapten exposure. Using its own MiXCR run on the RACE reads, TCRdb lists one record per CDR3 protein. The repertoire consists of 57,000 or so distinct CDR3 sequences, with about 11% occurring once and the leading ten covering around 3.9%. The time point here: pre-sensitization, week 0. Specified treatment: therapeutic diphenylcyclopropenone sensitization with weekly scalp DPC. The input for sequencing was whole blood, taken in connection with sensitization to the hapten diphenylcyclopropenone (DPC). These receptors were obtained from a middle-aged woman with alopecia areata. Some clones in this sample may be carry-over from other donors' samples.

This clonotype occurred a few times. This chain uses TRBV6-1 with TRBJ2-5; D is possibly TRBD2 (8 bases). In germline, CDR1 is MNHNS, CDR2 SASEGT. Trimming left V 8 bases short and J 5 bases short, with 30 bases between. CDR3 length equals 18 residues. The CDR3 region has the DNA TGTGCCAGCCCAAGACGGGTCAGCGGGAGTAGAGGGGGCGAGACCCAGTACTTC. Amino acids: CASPRRVSGSRGGETQYF.

This clonotype has a count of ten or more. The rearrangement joins TRBV6-2 or TRBV6-3 to TRBJ2-1, with D unresolved. V was shortened by 3 bases and J by 9 bases, with 15 bases between the two germline ends. From germline, CDR1 is MNHEY and CDR2 SVGEGT. CDR3 length equals 14 residues. CDR3 coding DNA: TGTGCCAGCAGTTATCGTCCAGAGCGAAGTGAGCAGTTCTTC. It translates to CASSYRPERSEQFF.

The table lists this clonotype with a few counts. The V gene is TRBV20-1, the J gene TRBJ2-3, with TRBD2 matching over 14 bases. The V gene end was trimmed by 6 bases and the J gene end by 3 bases; junction bases not matched to a gene: 11. CDR3 size: 17 residues. The germline V gene has CDR1 DFQATT and CDR2 SNEGSKA (reference sequence). In DNA, the CDR3 is TGCAGTGCCCAGGGACTAGCGGGAGCAGGGAAAACAGATACGCAGTATTTT. This sequence encodes CSAQGLAGAGKTDTQYF.

This clonotype was seen more than once but under ten times. The chain uses TRBV29-1 and TRBJ2-3; the D is unclear. Trimming shortened V by 6 bases and J by 5 bases, and 9 bases separated the two germline ends. Germline V gene lookup returns CDR1 SQVTM and CDR2 ANQGSEA. The CDR3 is made up of 11 amino acids. CDR3 coding DNA: TGCAGCGTAGCCCCGGGAGATACGCAGTATTTT. Translating gives CSVAPGDTQYF.

At least ten counts were recorded for this clonotype. The chain uses TRBV20-1 and TRBJ1-6, with D perhaps TRBD1 (5 bases). Trimming shortened V by 0 bases and J by 9 bases, and 15 bases separated the two germline ends. The CDR3 sequence is 15 residues long. Germline V gives CDR1 DFQATT, CDR2 SNEGSKA (reference sequence). The CDR3 DNA reads TGCAGTGCTAGAGAGATCACCTCCGGGGGTTCACCCCTCCACTTT. It yields the protein CSAREITSGGSPLHF.

At least ten counts were recorded for this clonotype. The V and J genes are TRBV5-1 and TRBJ2-7, with 9 bases that match TRBD1. CDR1 is SGHRS, CDR2 YFSETQ, per germline. Trimming removed 0 bases from V and 0 bases from J; junction bases left unmatched: 1. This CDR3 contains 15 residues. DNA of the CDR3: TGCGCCAGCAGCTTGGACAGGGGGCTCTCCTACGAGCAGTACTTC. It encodes CASSLDRGLSYEQYF. Full variable domain (missing parts from reference TRBV5-1 and TRBJ2-7): KAGVTQTPRYLIKTRGQQVTLSCSPISGHRSVSWYQQTPGQGLQFLFEYFSETQRNKGNFPGRFSGRQFSNSRSEMNVSTLELGDSALYLCASSLDRGLSYEQYFGPGTRLTVT.

This sequence joins TRBV11-2 and TRBJ2-7; D unclear. V was pared by 0 bases and J by 6 bases, with 9 bases between. This CDR3 comprises 13 residues. Germline CDR1 reads SGHAT; CDR2 reads FQNNGV. The CDR3 DNA is TGTGCCAGCAGCTTAGATAGGGATGGCGAGCAGTACTTC. This encodes CASSLDRDGEQYF.

The gene calls are TRBV9 and TRBJ2-5; TRBD2 agrees at 7 bases. V was clipped by 3 bases and J by 0 bases; unmatched bases: 8. There are 16 residues in the CDR3. Per the germline V gene, CDR1 is SGDLS and CDR2 is YYNGEE. The DNA of the CDR3 is TGTGCCAGCAGCGATGGGACTACCCTGTACCAAGAGACCCAGTACTTC. Residues: CASSDGTTLYQETQYF.

This clonotype was found many times. The rearrangement uses TRBV6-2 or TRBV6-3 and TRBJ1-2, with 7 positions matching TRBD1. Losses at the gene ends were 8 bases for V and 7 bases for J; bases not matched to a gene: 13. Germline CDR1 is MNHEY and CDR2 is SVGEGT. CDR3 length: 14 residues. CDR3 sequence reads: CASVEGGQRSGYTF. CDR3 nucleotides: TGTGCCAGCGTTGAAGGGGGACAGAGAAGTGGCTACACCTTC.

The table lists this clonotype with a few counts. This chain connects TRBV18 to TRBJ2-7; D possibly corresponds to TRBD1 (5 bases). The ends were cut back, 6 bases at V and 3 bases at J, with 9 bases in the middle. CDR1 is KGHSH and CDR2 is LQKENI in the germline V gene. The CDR3 totals 12 residues. The CDR3 coding sequence is TGTGCCAGCTCTTCCGACAGCTACGAGCAGTACTTC. This encodes CASSSDSYEQYF.

The sample holds a few counts of this clonotype. The chain couples TRBV7-2 to TRBJ2-1; TRBD2 aligns across 8 bases. The trim removed 5 bases at V and 4 bases at J, leaving 16 bases unmatched. CDR1 is SGHTA and CDR2 is FQGNSA in the germline V gene. CDR3 length equals 18 residues. CDR3 nucleotide sequence: TGTGCCAGCAGCCCTTCTAGCGGGCTGACACAATCATACAATGAGCAGTTCTTC. Translated, it gives CASSPSSGLTQSYNEQFF.

This clonotype has more than one count but fewer than ten. The chain combines TRBV7-2 with TRBJ2-2; TRBD1 matches 7 bases. Germline V lookup: CDR1 SGHTA, CDR2 FQGNSA. This CDR3 contains 14 residues. With V trimmed by 5 bases and J by 6 bases, 6 bases remained unmatched. The CDR3 DNA sequence: TGTGCCAGCAGCATTCAAGGGGGCCCCGGGGAGCTGTTTTTT. This translates into CASSIQGGPGELFF. The entire variable domain, with the rest obtained from reference TRBV7-2 and TRBJ2-2, is as follows: GAGVSQSPSNKVTEKGKDVELRCDPISGHTALYWYRQSLGQGLEFLIYFQGNSAPDKSGLPSDRFSAERTGGSVSTLTIQRTQQEDSAVYLCASSIQGGPGELFFGEGSRLTVL.

This clonotype came up a few times. The chain links TRBV12-3 or TRBV12-4 to TRBJ2-2, with D unresolved. The CDR3 has 12 residues. The V end was cut by 2 bases, the J end by 7 bases, with 5 bases between. The CDR3 protein is CASSLTRGELFF. DNA of the CDR3: TGTGCCAGCAGTTTAACCCGCGGGGAGCTGTTTTTT.

This clonotype appeared a few times. J is TRBJ2-7 and V is TRBV5-1, with 9 bases aligning to TRBD2. Germline lookup yields CDR1 SGHRS and CDR2 YFSETQ. J lost 5 bases, V lost 0 bases, and 12 bases had no gene match. The CDR3 consists of 17 residues. This chain's CDR3 is CASSLGPSGLASNEQYF. The CDR3 coding sequence is TGCGCCAGCAGCTTGGGGCCCTCGGGACTAGCTAGCAACGAGCAGTACTTC. The variable domain in full, with the rest retrieved from reference TRBV5-1 and TRBJ2-7, is KAGVTQTPRYLIKTRGQQVTLSCSPISGHRSVSWYQQTPGQGLQFLFEYFSETQRNKGNFPGRFSGRQFSNSRSEMNVSTLELGDSALYLCASSLGPSGLASNEQYFGPGTRLTVT.

The V gene is TRBV12-3 or TRBV12-4, the J gene TRBJ1-2; 7 bases line up with TRBD1. CDR3 size: 16 residues. The junction had 19 bases not matched to a gene; V was cut back by 7 bases and J by 8 bases. CDR3 loop: CASTLTGARAGGGYTF. CDR3 in DNA: TGTGCCAGCACCTTAACCGGGGCGAGGGCAGGGGGAGGCTACACCTTC.

In its sample, this clonotype was seen a few times. The gene calls are TRBV5-8 and TRBJ1-2; TRBD1 is a possible D gene (6 bases). The germline V gene encodes CDR1 SGHTS and CDR2 YDEGEE. Trimming shortened V by 1 base and J by 0 bases, and 22 bases separated the two germline ends. CDR3 length: 19 residues. The CDR3 loop is CASSLSRTRGRKANYGYTF. The CDR3 bases are TGTGCCAGCAGCTTGTCACGAACCAGGGGACGGAAAGCTAACTATGGCTACACCTTC.

This clonotype was counted at least ten times. The V gene is TRBV7-8, the J gene TRBJ1-1; D might be TRBD1 (5 bases). Trimming took off 5 bases at V and 5 bases at J, with 12 bases between the two ends. CDR1 is SGHVS, CDR2 FQNEAQ, per germline. This CDR3 has 13 amino acids. The CDR3 region has the DNA TGTGCCAGCAGCGGGGCCGACGGGACTGAAGCTTTCTTT. Its translation is CASSGADGTEAFF.

This chain links TRBV28 with TRBJ2-7; 7 positions match TRBD1. CDR1 and CDR2 (germline): MDHEN, SYDVKM. The V and J ends lost 4 bases and 2 bases, in that order; junction bases with no gene match: 5. This CDR3 comprises 14 residues. The CDR3 coding sequence is TGTGCCAGCAGTTCAGCCGGGACAGCCTACGAGCAGTACTTC. Its protein is CASSSAGTAYEQYF.

The genes are TRBV4-3 and TRBJ1-5, with a tentative D call TRBD1 (5 bases). The length of the CDR3 is 15 residues. Germline lookup yields CDR1 LGHNA and CDR2 YSLEER. Deletions cut 0 bases from V and 1 base from J, with 7 bases between. The CDR3 spells CASSQDAGSNQPQHF. CDR3 nucleotide sequence: TGCGCCAGCAGCCAAGATGCAGGGAGCAATCAGCCCCAGCATTTT.

The chain employs TRBV7-2 and TRBJ2-3; TRBD2 matches at 10 bases. This CDR3 has 17 residues. J was trimmed by 0 bases and V by 2 bases; bases with no gene match: 5. The germline CDR1 and CDR2 sequences are SGHTA and FQGNSA. CDR3 sequence reads: CASSLLTSGTSTDTQYF. CDR3 sequence (DNA): TGTGCCAGCAGCTTACTCACTAGCGGGACCAGCACAGATACGCAGTATTTT.

About this clonotype itself: A junction boundary mismatches the germline segment, possibly from a read error. This rearrangement joins TRBV19 to TRBJ1-2, with TRBD1 as a possible D gene (6 bases). In germline, CDR1 is LNHDA, CDR2 SQIVND (reference sequence). The CDR3 has 16 amino acids. CDR3: CASSIAGSGQDYGHTF. Here the CDR3 DNA reads TGTGCCAGTAGTATCGCGGGGTCGGGACAAGACTATGGCCACACCTTC.

This clonotype was found a few times. The rearrangement links TRBV5-1 to TRBJ2-3, with 16 bases identical to TRBD2. From germline, CDR1 is SGHRS and CDR2 YFSETQ. This CDR3 spans 19 amino acids. V lost 3 bases and J lost 3; bases outside the gene matches: 10. The CDR3 nucleotides are TGCGCCAGCAGCTCGGGACTAGCGGGAGGGGAGGTCGTGACAGATACGCAGTATTTT. Amino acids: CASSSGLAGGEVVTDTQYF.

In this sample, this clonotype turned up many times. The chain recombines TRBV6-2 or TRBV6-3 with TRBJ1-5, with TRBD1 as a possible D gene (5 bases). V was pared by 7 bases and J by 4 bases, with 14 bases between. Germline-derived CDR1 and CDR2 are MNHEY and SVGEGT. This CDR3 is 14 amino acids long. The CDR3 loop reads CASNLWGENQPQHF. The CDR3 DNA follows: TGTGCCAGCAATCTATGGGGGGAAAATCAGCCCCAGCATTTT.

This clonotype was detected a few times. The chain combines TRBV10-3 with TRBJ2-2, with 7 bases identical to TRBD1. The V segment lost 5 bases and the J segment 1 base; nucleotides outside the gene matches: 4. This CDR3 comprises 15 residues. The germline CDR1 and CDR2 sequences are ENHRY and SYGVKD. CDR3 region: CAISRQGMNTGELFF. As DNA, the CDR3 is TGTGCCATCAGTCGACAGGGAATGAACACCGGGGAGCTGTTTTTT.

A few counts support this clonotype. V gene TRBV11-2 combines with J gene TRBJ2-5; 7 bases fit TRBD2. The V gene's germline CDR1 is SGHAT and CDR2 FQNNGV. The CDR3 length is 14 residues. Trimming at V came to 7 bases and at J to 4 bases, leaving 9 bases not matched to a gene. The DNA of the CDR3 is TGTGCCAGCACCGCCGGGACTAATAGAGAGACCCAGTACTTC. It is translated as CASTAGTNRETQYF.

This clonotype was found a few times. V usage is TRBV4-3 and J usage is TRBJ2-7; D call uncertain. The germline V and J ends were trimmed by 3 bases and 1 base, with 7 bases remaining between them. CDR1 LGHNA and CDR2 YSLEER come from the germline V gene. The CDR3 contains 13 residues. In DNA form, the CDR3 reads TGCGCCAGCAGCCAGAAAGATTCCTACGAGCAGTACTTC. As protein: CASSQKDSYEQYF.

Of note for this clonotype: A much larger clonotype is one base distant, so this may be a read error. The V and J genes are TRBV18 and TRBJ2-2, with D tentatively TRBD2 (5 bases). Germline loops: CDR1 KGHSH, CDR2 LQKENI. This CDR3 comprises 14 residues. This CDR3 is CASSLARYTGEQFF. In DNA form, the CDR3 reads TGTGCCAGCTCACTCGCTAGATACACCGGGGAGCAGTTTTTT.

This clonotype was observed many times. The CDR3 here is CASTYTSSYNEQFF. The CDR3 DNA follows: TGTGCCAGCACCTACACGAGCTCCTACAATGAGCAGTTCTTC. This chain links TRBV5-6 with TRBJ2-1; D is unclear. This CDR3 contains 14 residues. Trimming stripped 6 bases from V and 0 bases from J, with 10 bases between. Looked up from germline, CDR1 is SGHDT and CDR2 is YYEEEE.

This clonotype occurred many times. The J gene is TRBJ2-3, the V gene TRBV6-2 or TRBV6-3, with D perhaps TRBD2 (5 bases). This CDR3 is built from 13 residues. The germline V gene has CDR1 MNHEY and CDR2 SVGEGT. V shed 1 base and J shed 6 bases, with 8 bases lying between them. CDR3 residues: CASSYFRGDTQYF. Here the CDR3 DNA reads TGTGCCAGCAGTTACTTCCGAGGGGATACGCAGTATTTT.

V is TRBV15 and J is TRBJ1-5; 8 bases agree with TRBD1. From germline, CDR1 is LNHNV and CDR2 YYDKDF (reference sequence). V shed 2 bases and J 7 bases; nucleotides not matched to a gene: 7. CDR3 length equals 15 residues. The CDR3 protein is CATSRSPGGAQPQHF. CDR3 DNA: TGTGCCACCAGCAGATCCCCAGGGGGCGCGCAGCCCCAGCATTTT. The whole variable domain, filled in from reference TRBV15 and TRBJ1-5, reads DAMVIQNPRYQVTQFGKPVTLSCSQTLNHNVMYWYQQKSSQAPKLLFHYYDKDFNNEADTPDNFQSRRPNTSFCFLDIRSPGLGDTAMYLCATSRSPGGAQPQHFGDGTRLSIL.